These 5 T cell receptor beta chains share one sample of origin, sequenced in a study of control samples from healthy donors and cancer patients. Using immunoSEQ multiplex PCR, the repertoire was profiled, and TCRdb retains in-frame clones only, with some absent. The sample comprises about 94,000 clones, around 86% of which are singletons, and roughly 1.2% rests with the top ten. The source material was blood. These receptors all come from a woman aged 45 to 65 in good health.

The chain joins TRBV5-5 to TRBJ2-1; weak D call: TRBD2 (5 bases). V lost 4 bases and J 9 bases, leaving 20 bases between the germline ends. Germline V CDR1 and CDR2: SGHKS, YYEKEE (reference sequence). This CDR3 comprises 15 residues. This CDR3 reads CASSRSAGNPVEQFF. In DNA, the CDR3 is TGTGCCAGCAGCAGATCGGCCGGGAACCCCGTTGAGCAGTTCTTC.

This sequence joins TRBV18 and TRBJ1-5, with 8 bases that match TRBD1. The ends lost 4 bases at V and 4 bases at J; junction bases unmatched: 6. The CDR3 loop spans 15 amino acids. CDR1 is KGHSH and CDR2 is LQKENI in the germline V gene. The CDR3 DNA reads TGTGCCAGCTCACGCGGGACAGGACCGAATCAGCCCCAGCATTTT. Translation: CASSRGTGPNQPQHF.

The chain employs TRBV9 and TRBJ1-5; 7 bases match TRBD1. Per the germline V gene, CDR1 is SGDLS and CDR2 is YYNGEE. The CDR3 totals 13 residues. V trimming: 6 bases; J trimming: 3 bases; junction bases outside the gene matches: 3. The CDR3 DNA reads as TGTGCCAGCACAGGACAGGACAATCAGCCCCAGCATTTT. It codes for CASTGQDNQPQHF.

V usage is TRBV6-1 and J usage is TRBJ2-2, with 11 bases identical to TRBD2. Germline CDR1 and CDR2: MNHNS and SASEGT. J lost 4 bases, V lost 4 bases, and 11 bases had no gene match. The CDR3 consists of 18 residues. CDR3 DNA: TGTGCCAGCAGTGCCGGGACTAGCGGACGACCGTTCACCGGGGAGCTGTTTTTT. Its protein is CASSAGTSGRPFTGELFF.

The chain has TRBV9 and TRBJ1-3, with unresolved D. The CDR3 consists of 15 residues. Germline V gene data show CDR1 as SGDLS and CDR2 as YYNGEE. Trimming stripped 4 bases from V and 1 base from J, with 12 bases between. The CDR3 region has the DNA TGTGCCAGCAGCCCCTACTCCCTTTCTGGAAACACCATATATTTT. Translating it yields CASSPYSLSGNTIYF.